Following are 25 T cell receptor beta chains from one sample sequenced in a study of T cells after yellow fever vaccination. TCRdb independently ran MiXCR on the 5' RACE reads; one entry per CDR3 protein. The sample includes about 26,000 distinct CDR3 sequences, 4% to 5% of them seen just once. The sample was PBMCs, either bulk or a sorted T-cell subset (CD4+, CD8+, memory, or dextramer-sorted; not recorded which), taken on the day of the yellow fever booster vaccination. These receptors were obtained from a man younger than 35 who received the YFV17D yellow fever vaccine.

This clonotype is judged medium-sized. V usage is TRBV7-2 and J usage is TRBJ2-5; D is uncertain. This CDR3 contains 11 residues. Between the trimmed V and J ends, which lost 4 bases and 2 bases, there was a span of 2 bases. The germline V gene encodes CDR1 SGHTA and CDR2 FQGNSA. The CDR3 loop is CASSSQETQYF. In DNA form, the CDR3 reads TGTGCCAGCAGCTCACAAGAGACCCAGTACTTC.

The chain links TRBV5-4 to TRBJ2-7; a weak D match, TRBD1 (5 bases). This CDR3 is 12 amino acids long. Trimming shortened V by 3 bases and J by 5 bases, and 9 bases separated the two germline ends. From germline, CDR1 is SGHNT and CDR2 YYREEE (reference sequence). CDR3 DNA sequence: TGTGCCAGCAGCTCGGAAGGGGACGAGCAGTACTTC. Its protein product is CASSSEGDEQYF.

This clonotype was recorded many times. The J gene is TRBJ2-1, the V gene TRBV5-6, with D perhaps matching TRBD2 (5 bases). The germline CDR1 and CDR2 sequences are SGHDT and YYEEEE. This CDR3 is built from 13 residues. V was clipped by 0 bases and J by 10 bases, with 11 bases between them. CDR3 region: CASSLAWTEEQFF. As DNA, the CDR3 is TGTGCCAGCAGCTTGGCCTGGACTGAAGAGCAGTTCTTC.

In this sample, this clonotype turned up many times. This chain uses TRBV29-1 with TRBJ1-1; 7 positions match TRBD1. The CDR3 loop spans 13 amino acids. V dropped 6 bases and J dropped 3; count of bases not matched to a gene: 7. Germline V CDR1 and CDR2: SQVTM, ANQGSEA. CDR3 nucleotide sequence: TGCAGCGTAGCCTCCAGGGGGGACACTGAAGCTTTCTTT. It translates to CSVASRGDTEAFF. Using reference TRBV29-1 and TRBJ1-1 for the parts outside the CDR3, the full variable domain is SAVISQKPSRDICQRGTSLTIQCQVDSQVTMMFWYRQQPGQSLTLIATANQGSEATYESGFVIDKFPISRPNLTFSTLTVSNMSPEDSSIYLCSVASRGDTEAFFGQGTRLTVV.

This clonotype has ten or more counts. CDR3 sequence: CASSPGPGGDTQYF. The CDR3 nucleotides are TGTGCCAGCAGTCCCGGGCCGGGCGGCGATACGCAGTATTTT. The genes are TRBV7-2 and TRBJ2-3; D ambiguous. Germline V CDR1 and CDR2: SGHTA, FQGNSA. V was trimmed by 6 bases and J by 6 bases, leaving 16 bases between them. CDR3 length: 14 residues.

To note about this clonotype: A much larger clone lies a single base off, so this may be a read error. The rearrangement uses TRBV20-1 and TRBJ2-3; TRBD1 aligns across 7 bases. The CDR3 has 15 amino acids. The germline V gene encodes CDR1 DFQATT and CDR2 SNEGSKA (reference sequence). In nucleotides, the CDR3 is TGCTGTGCCCGGGGTTTGGGACAGTACACAGATACGCAGTATTTT. This translates into CCARGLGQYTDTQYF.

This clonotype was counted at least ten times. The V and J genes are TRBV4-2 and TRBJ1-2; TRBD1 aligns across 9 bases. Germline loops: CDR1 LGHNA, CDR2 YNFKEQ. This CDR3 has 15 amino acids. Trimming took 4 bases from V and 2 from J; bases not matched to a gene: 5. Written as DNA, the CDR3 is TGTGCCAGCAGCCCGGGACAGGGAGTAAACTATGGCTACACCTTC. This codes for CASSPGQGVNYGYTF.

This clonotype was detected many times. This chain joins TRBV5-1 and TRBJ2-1; no clear D. Trimming removed 2 bases from V and 0 bases from J, with 9 bases in between. CDR1 SGHRS and CDR2 YFSETQ come from the germline V gene. This CDR3 is built from 15 residues. CDR3 region: CASSFLADSYNEQFF. The CDR3 region has the DNA TGCGCCAGCAGCTTTTTGGCAGACTCCTACAATGAGCAGTTCTTC.

This clonotype was seen at least ten times. This chain uses TRBV3-1 with TRBJ2-2; D unclear. Looked up from germline, CDR1 is LGHDT and CDR2 is YNNKEL (reference sequence). Trimming shortened V by 1 base and J by 6 bases, and 9 bases separated the two germline ends. This CDR3 is 14 amino acids long. CDR3 sequence: CASSQGVRAGELFF. The CDR3 DNA follows: TGTGCCAGCAGCCAAGGGGTCCGCGCCGGGGAGCTGTTTTTT.

The chain couples TRBV5-4 to TRBJ2-3; no clear D. The CDR3 totals 15 residues. From germline, CDR1 is SGHNT and CDR2 YYREEE (reference sequence). Trimming removed 0 bases at V and 2 bases at J, with 10 bases between. The CDR3 DNA is TGTGCCAGCAGCTTGGCGTCTACCCACACAGATACGCAGTATTTT. Amino acid sequence: CASSLASTHTDTQYF.

There are many counts of this clonotype. The chain joins TRBV12-3 or TRBV12-4 to TRBJ1-3; D remains ambiguous. CDR3 size: 14 residues. Trimming took 3 bases from V and 4 from J, leaving 10 bases between them. The CDR3 nucleotides are TGTGCCAGCAGTTTGACGGAGGAGGGAAACACCATATATTTT. Protein: CASSLTEEGNTIYF.

This clonotype was counted a few times. The V gene is TRBV4-3, the J gene TRBJ2-7, with TRBD2 identical over 11 bases. The CDR3 runs to 16 residues. The germline V gene has CDR1 LGHNA and CDR2 YSLEER. The V gene end was trimmed by 0 bases and the J gene end by 7 bases; junction bases not matched to a gene: 8. The CDR3 reads CASSQDTTSGGWEQYV. Written as DNA, the CDR3 is TGCGCCAGCAGCCAAGATACAACTAGCGGGGGCTGGGAGCAGTACGTC.

This clonotype was seen a few times. This chain uses TRBV7-9 with TRBJ2-3; possibly TRBD1 for D (7 bases). The CDR3 length is 15 residues. V was trimmed by 1 base and J by 6 bases, leaving 14 bases between them. Looked up from germline, CDR1 is SEHNR and CDR2 is FQNEAQ (reference sequence). The CDR3 nucleotides read TGTGCCAGCAGCTTAGGGGGGGACAGAACCGATACGCAGTATTTT. Encoded protein: CASSLGGDRTDTQYF.

This clonotype was found many times. As DNA, the CDR3 is TGCGCCAGCAGCCAAGATCTGGGCCGACTACCGCGTGGCACCGGGGAGCTGTTTTTT. It translates to CASSQDLGRLPRGTGELFF. The rearrangement links TRBV4-3 to TRBJ2-2; a possible D gene is TRBD2 (5 bases). Germline assignment: CDR1 LGHNA and CDR2 YSLEER. There are 19 residues in the CDR3. V was cut by 0 bases and J by 4 bases, with 21 bases left in between.

This clonotype was counted at least ten times. This chain connects TRBV18 to TRBJ2-4; D not certain. This CDR3 is 13 amino acids long. From germline, CDR1 is KGHSH and CDR2 LQKENI. The germline V and J ends were trimmed by 5 bases and 1 base, with 6 bases remaining between them. This chain's CDR3 is CASSYTAKNIQYF. CDR3 DNA sequence: TGTGCCAGCTCATACACCGCCAAAAACATTCAGTACTTC.

This clonotype was detected many times. Written as DNA, the CDR3 is TGTGCCAGCAGCCTACGAACCCGGGACTCCCGGCAGTACTTC. Amino acid sequence: CASSLRTRDSRQYF. V and J are TRBV12-3 or TRBV12-4 and TRBJ2-7; TRBD2 is a possible D gene (6 bases). There are 14 residues in the CDR3. Trimming shortened V by 6 bases and J by 9 bases, and 21 bases separated the two germline ends.

This clonotype was observed at least ten times. The V call is TRBV7-2, the J call TRBJ2-7, with 9 nucleotides matching TRBD1. CDR1 and CDR2 (germline): SGHTA, FQGNSA. The V gene end was trimmed by 5 bases and the J gene end by 3 bases; junction bases not matched to a gene: 5. The CDR3 has 14 amino acids. CDR3 amino acids: CASSRDRAGYEQYF. CDR3 bases: TGTGCCAGCAGCCGGGACAGGGCAGGCTACGAGCAGTACTTC.

This clonotype has more than one count but fewer than ten. This chain links TRBV2 with TRBJ1-6; the D gene is possibly TRBD1 (6 bases). Trimming took off 4 bases at V and 6 bases at J, with 13 bases between the two ends. The CDR3 covers 15 residues. Germline CDR1 and CDR2: SNHLY and FYNNEI. The CDR3 coding sequence is TGTGCCAGCAGTGTAGTGGGGGGGCCTAATTCACCCCTCCACTTT. It specifies CASSVVGGPNSPLHF. The entire variable domain, with the rest obtained from reference TRBV2 and TRBJ1-6, is as follows: EPEVTQTPSHQVTQMGQEVILRCVPISNHLYFYWYRQILGQKVEFLVSFYNNEISEKSEIFDDQFSVERPDGSNFTLKIRSTKLEDSAMYFCASSVVGGPNSPLHFGNGTRLTVT.

This clonotype was counted ten times or more. V usage is TRBV7-9 and J usage is TRBJ1-1; D is perhaps TRBD1 (5 bases). Between the trimmed V and J ends, which lost 7 bases and 0 bases, there was a span of 12 bases. CDR3 size: 14 residues. Per the germline V gene, CDR1 is SEHNR and CDR2 is FQNEAQ (reference sequence). CDR3 nucleotide sequence: TGTGCCAGCACCGAGCTACAGGTGAACACTGAAGCTTTCTTT. Protein sequence: CASTELQVNTEAFF.

This clonotype has a count of ten or more. CDR3 sequence (DNA): TGCGCCAGCAGCCCCAGACTAGCGGATCCCAATGAGCAGTTCTTC. Translating it yields CASSPRLADPNEQFF. The rearrangement uses TRBV5-1 and TRBJ2-1; 9 nucleotides agree with TRBD2. CDR1 SGHRS and CDR2 YFSETQ come from the germline V gene. The V gene end was trimmed by 4 bases and the J gene end by 6 bases; junction bases not matched to a gene: 8. The CDR3 spans 15 residues.

This clonotype was found many times. V usage is TRBV7-9 and J usage is TRBJ2-5, with TRBD2 as a possible D gene (5 bases). V was clipped by 2 bases and J by 2 bases, with 9 bases between them. Germline assignment: CDR1 SEHNR and CDR2 FQNEAQ (reference sequence). This CDR3 is built from 14 residues. In nucleotides, the CDR3 is TGTGCCAGCAGCTTAAAAGGGAGTCAAGAGACCCAGTACTTC. Its protein is CASSLKGSQETQYF.

This clonotype appeared many times. CDR3 nucleotide sequence: TGCGCCAGCAGCTTTACAGGGATGACTGAAGCTTTCTTT. This gives the protein CASSFTGMTEAFF. This rearrangement joins TRBV5-1 to TRBJ1-1; D possibly corresponds to TRBD1 (6 bases). CDR3 length: 13 residues. V shed 2 bases and J shed 5 bases, with 10 bases lying between them. Germline loops: CDR1 SGHRS, CDR2 YFSETQ.

This clonotype occurred a few times. This chain joins TRBV19 and TRBJ1-1; a possible D gene is TRBD1 (5 bases). The germline gives CDR1 LNHDA, CDR2 SQIVND (reference sequence). This CDR3 is 12 amino acids long. The V and J ends lost 9 bases and 1 base respectively, with 9 bases between them. CDR3 coding DNA: TGTGCCAGCTCGGGGCCGAACACTGAAGCTTTCTTT. This encodes CASSGPNTEAFF.

V and J are TRBV2 and TRBJ2-1; 7 bases match TRBD1. Germline V gene lookup returns CDR1 SNHLY and CDR2 FYNNEI. This CDR3 contains 12 residues. The V and J ends lost 7 bases and 14 bases, in that order; junction bases with no gene match: 11. The CDR3 DNA is TGTGCCAGCACTCAACCCGGACAGGTTGAGTTCTTC. Translating gives CASTQPGQVEFF.

The table lists this clonotype with many counts. For the CDR3, the DNA is TGCGCCAGCAGCTTGGGATCCTCTTCCTCCTACAATGAGCAGTTCTTC. Translated, it gives CASSLGSSSSYNEQFF. V and J are TRBV5-1 and TRBJ2-1; D is uncertain. The V end was cut by 0 bases, the J end by 0 bases, with 10 bases between. The CDR3 has 16 amino acids. The V gene's germline CDR1 is SGHRS and CDR2 YFSETQ.